The entry below gives a single T cell receptor (beta chain) sequence along with its context. The data were taken from a study of technical replicates of blood from several donors. Clones were sequenced by immunoSEQ multiplex PCR, and TCRdb holds only the in-frame ones, with some missing. This table has roughly 97,000 clones, approximately 96% appearing once. Trimming took off 9 bases at V and 0 bases at J, with 19 bases between the two ends. The CDR3 totals 16 residues. Germline V gene data show CDR1 as MNHNY and CDR2 as SVGAGI (reference sequence). The chain recombines TRBV6-6 with TRBJ2-3, with D perhaps matching TRBD2 (6 bases). This clonotype was obtained from a human donor in good health. The specimen sequenced was T cells isolated from PBMCs. The CDR3 reads CASSAGWGTSTDTQYF. CDR3 nucleotides: TGTGCCAGTTCGGCGGGGTGGGGGACTAGCACAGATACGCAGTATTTT.